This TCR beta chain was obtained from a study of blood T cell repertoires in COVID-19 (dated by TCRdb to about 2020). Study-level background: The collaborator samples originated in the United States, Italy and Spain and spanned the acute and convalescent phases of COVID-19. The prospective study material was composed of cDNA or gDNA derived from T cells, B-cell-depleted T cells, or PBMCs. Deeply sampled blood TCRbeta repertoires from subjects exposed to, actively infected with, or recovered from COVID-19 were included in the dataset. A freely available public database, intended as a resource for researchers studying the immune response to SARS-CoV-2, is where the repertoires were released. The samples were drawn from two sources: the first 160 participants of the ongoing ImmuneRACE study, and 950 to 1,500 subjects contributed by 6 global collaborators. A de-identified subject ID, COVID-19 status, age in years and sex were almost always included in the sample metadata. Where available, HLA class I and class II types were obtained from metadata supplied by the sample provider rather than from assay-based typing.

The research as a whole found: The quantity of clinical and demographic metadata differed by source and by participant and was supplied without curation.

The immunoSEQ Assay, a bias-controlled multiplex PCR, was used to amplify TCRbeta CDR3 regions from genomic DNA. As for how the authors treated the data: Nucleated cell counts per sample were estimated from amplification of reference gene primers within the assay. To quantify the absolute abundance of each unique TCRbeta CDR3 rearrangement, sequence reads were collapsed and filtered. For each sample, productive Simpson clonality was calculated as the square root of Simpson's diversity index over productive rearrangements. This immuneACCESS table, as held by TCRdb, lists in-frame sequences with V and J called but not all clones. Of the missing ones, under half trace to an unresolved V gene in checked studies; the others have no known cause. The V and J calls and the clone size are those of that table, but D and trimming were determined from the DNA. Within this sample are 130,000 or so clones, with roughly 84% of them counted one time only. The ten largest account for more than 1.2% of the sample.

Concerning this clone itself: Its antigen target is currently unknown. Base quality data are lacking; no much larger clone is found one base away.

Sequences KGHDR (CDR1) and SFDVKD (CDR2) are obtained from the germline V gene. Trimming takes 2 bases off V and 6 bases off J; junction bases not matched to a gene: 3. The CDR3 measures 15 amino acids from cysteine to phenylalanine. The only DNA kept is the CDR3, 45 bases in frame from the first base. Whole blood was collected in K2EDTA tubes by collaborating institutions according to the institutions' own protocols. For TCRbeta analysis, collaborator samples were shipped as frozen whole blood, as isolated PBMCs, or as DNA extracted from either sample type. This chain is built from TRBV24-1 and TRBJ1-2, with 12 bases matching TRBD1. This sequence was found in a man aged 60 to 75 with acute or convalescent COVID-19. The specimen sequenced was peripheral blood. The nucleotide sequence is TGTGCCACCAGTGATTCGGGACAGGGGGCGGATGGCTACACCTTC. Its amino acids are CATSDSGQGADGYTF.